The 32 T cell receptor beta chains listed next were all sequenced from one sample in a study of blood T cell repertoires in COVID-19. Some clones are missing from TCRdb's copy, which holds only in-frame ones; the method was immunoSEQ multiplex PCR. This table has about 120,000 clones, about nine tenths appearing once. Material for sequencing was peripheral blood. The receptors shown here come from a man aged 35 to 55 with acute or convalescent COVID-19.

The rearrangement uses TRBV9 and TRBJ1-1; 7 bases line up with TRBD1. This CDR3 spans 16 amino acids. Trimming took 0 bases from V and 4 from J; bases not matched to a gene: 9. Germline CDR1 is SGDLS and CDR2 is YYNGEE. In DNA form, the CDR3 reads TGTGCCAGCAGCGTAGAGGGCAGGGGGAGTGGCACTGAAGCTTTCTTT. Protein sequence: CASSVEGRGSGTEAFF.

CDR3 loop: CASSLIDSPYTF. CDR3 nucleotide sequence: TGTGCCAGCAGCTTAATAGACTCCCCCTACACCTTC. This rearrangement joins TRBV7-6 to TRBJ1-2; D gene unclear. Trimming stripped 2 bases from V and 10 bases from J, with 11 bases between. Germline CDR1 and CDR2: SGHVS and FNYEAQ. The CDR3 has 12 amino acids.

J is TRBJ2-7 and V is TRBV6-5; 8 positions agree with TRBD1. The V gene's germline CDR1 is MNHEY and CDR2 SVGAGI. The junction had 9 bases not matched to a gene; V was cut back by 6 bases and J by 2 bases. This CDR3 spans 15 amino acids. The CDR3 bases are TGTGCCAGCAGCCCCCAGACAGGGGCGGCCTACGAGCAGTACTTC. This gives the protein CASSPQTGAAYEQYF.

This chain connects TRBV4-3 to TRBJ1-2, with 7 bases aligning to TRBD1. The CDR3 sequence is 14 residues long. V shed 6 bases and J 6 bases; nucleotides not matched to a gene: 10. The germline gives CDR1 LGHNA, CDR2 YSLEER. The CDR3 nucleotides are TGCGCCAGCAGAGAACAGGGGCAAAATAATGGCTACACCTTC. This gives the protein CASREQGQNNGYTF.

This clone is a singleton in its sample. J is TRBJ1-6 and V is TRBV7-8; D gene uncertain. The CDR3 loop spans 12 amino acids. V lost 4 bases, J lost 7 bases, and 5 bases lay in between. From germline, CDR1 is SGHVS and CDR2 FQNEAQ. CDR3 DNA: TGTGCCAGCAGCTCCGTAAATTCACCCCTCCACTTT. Its protein product is CASSSVNSPLHF. Looking up the rest from reference TRBV7-8 and TRBJ1-6 gives the full variable domain: GAGVSQSPRYKVAKRGQDVALRCDPISGHVSLFWYQQALGQGPEFLTYFQNEAQLDKSGLPSDRFFAERPEGSVSTLKIQRTQQEDSAVYLCASSSVNSPLHFGNGTRLTVT.

This rearrangement joins TRBV19 to TRBJ1-1; the D gene is possibly TRBD1 (5 bases). The CDR3 runs to 12 residues. The V end was cut by 9 bases, the J end by 0 bases, with 8 bases between. Germline CDR1 is LNHDA and CDR2 is SQIVND (reference sequence). The CDR3 bases are TGTGCCAGCAGGGATATGAACACTGAAGCTTTCTTT. It specifies CASRDMNTEAFF.

V gene TRBV13 combines with J gene TRBJ1-2; TRBD1 is a possible D gene (6 bases). CDR1 is PRHDT and CDR2 is FYEKMQ in the germline V gene (reference sequence). V shed 3 bases and J shed 9 bases, with 8 bases lying between them. The CDR3 length is 11 residues. CDR3: CASSFRDSYTF. The CDR3, as DNA: TGTGCCAGCAGCTTCAGGGACAGCTACACCTTC.

CDR3 sequence: CASSLVVDRGTGPLHF. CDR3 DNA: TGCGCCAGCAGCTTGGTCGTCGACAGGGGTACGGGACCCCTCCACTTT. The chain joins TRBV5-1 to TRBJ1-6; 8 bases are a match to TRBD1. From germline, CDR1 is SGHRS and CDR2 YFSETQ. The CDR3 spans 16 residues. V was clipped by 0 bases and J by 12 bases; unmatched bases: 11.

This chain joins TRBV2 and TRBJ2-3, with TRBD1 matching 10 bases. J gave up 2 bases and V 6 bases, and 5 bases lay outside the gene matches. This CDR3 has 15 amino acids. Looked up from germline, CDR1 is SNHLY and CDR2 is FYNNEI. CDR3 bases: TGTGCCAGCAGCGGGGACAGGGGCTACACAGATACGCAGTATTTT. Protein product: CASSGDRGYTDTQYF. Drawing the rest from reference TRBV2 and TRBJ2-3, the complete variable domain is EPEVTQTPSHQVTQMGQEVILRCVPISNHLYFYWYRQILGQKVEFLVSFYNNEISEKSEIFDDQFSVERPDGSNFTLKIRSTKLEDSAMYFCASSGDRGYTDTQYFGPGTRLTVL.

J is TRBJ1-1 and V is TRBV5-8, with D perhaps matching TRBD1 (5 bases). V lost 2 bases to trimming and J lost 3 bases, with 14 bases between them. CDR1 SGHTS and CDR2 YDEGEE come from the germline V gene. The CDR3 extends over 15 amino acids. This CDR3 reads CASSFRGDGDTEAFF. The CDR3 region has the DNA TGTGCCAGCAGCTTCCGGGGGGATGGTGACACTGAAGCTTTCTTT.

The rearrangement joins TRBV5-1 to TRBJ1-6; TRBD1 matches 7 bases. V lost 2 bases and J lost 9; bases outside the gene matches: 5. This CDR3 has 14 residues. CDR1 and CDR2 from the germline V gene are SGHRS and YFSETQ. In DNA, the CDR3 is TGCGCCAGCAGCTTATCCCAGGGGGTTTCACCCCTCCACTTT. It specifies CASSLSQGVSPLHF.

V gene TRBV5-1 combines with J gene TRBJ2-1, with 7 bases lining up with TRBD2. Trimming at V came to 6 bases and at J to 5 bases, leaving 17 bases not matched to a gene. Germline V gene data show CDR1 as SGHRS and CDR2 as YFSETQ. This CDR3 comprises 17 residues. This CDR3 reads CASTLTGRLAENNEQFF. Written as DNA, the CDR3 is TGCGCCAGCACCCTAACGGGAAGGCTAGCGGAAAACAATGAGCAGTTCTTC.

V gene TRBV6-5 combines with J gene TRBJ2-7, with 7 bases aligning to TRBD1. Unmatched junction bases numbered 5, after V lost 8 bases and J lost 4 bases. Germline assignment: CDR1 MNHEY and CDR2 SVGAGI. The CDR3 extends over 12 amino acids. CDR3 coding DNA: TGTGCCAGCCGACAGGGTCTTTACGAGCAGTACTTC. This encodes CASRQGLYEQYF.

The rearrangement links TRBV19 to TRBJ1-4, with D possibly being TRBD1 (5 bases). Germline CDR1 is LNHDA and CDR2 is SQIVND (reference sequence). This CDR3 region has 14 residues. V dropped 4 bases and J dropped 7 bases, with 13 bases sitting between them. CDR3 sequence: CASSRGVDGEKLFF. The DNA for the CDR3 is TGTGCCAGTAGTAGGGGGGTAGACGGTGAAAAACTGTTTTTT.

The chain joins TRBV5-1 to TRBJ2-1; D might be TRBD1 (6 bases). This CDR3 has 16 residues. The germline CDR1 and CDR2 sequences are SGHRS and YFSETQ. V lost 4 bases, J lost 0 bases, and 14 bases lay in between. DNA of the CDR3: TGCGCCAGCAGCCCAGGGACAACTAGCTCCTACAATGAGCAGTTCTTC. Protein: CASSPGTTSSYNEQFF.

This clone was picked up one time. The genes are TRBV4-2 and TRBJ1-1; 8 bases map to TRBD1. The CDR3 covers 14 residues. CDR1 and CDR2 from the germline V gene are LGHNA and YNFKEQ. Trimming removed 0 bases from V and 5 bases from J; junction bases left unmatched: 2. The CDR3 protein is CASSQEDRGTEAFF. CDR3 bases: TGTGCCAGCAGCCAAGAAGACAGGGGTACTGAAGCTTTCTTT.

The J gene is TRBJ1-1, the V gene TRBV27; D not certain. V was shortened by 4 bases and J by 1 base, with 7 bases between the two germline ends. The CDR3 loop spans 13 amino acids. Germline assignment: CDR1 MNHEY and CDR2 SMNVEV (reference sequence). The CDR3 loop is CASSWQENTEAFF. Here the CDR3 DNA reads TGTGCCAGCAGTTGGCAGGAGAACACTGAAGCTTTCTTT.

The V and J genes are TRBV4-2 and TRBJ1-1; D call uncertain. There are 14 residues in the CDR3. Between the trimmed V and J ends, which lost 0 bases and 0 bases, there was a span of 5 bases. Germline CDR1 LGHNA, CDR2 YNFKEQ. CDR3 DNA: TGTGCCAGCAGCCAAGAGGGCATGAACACTGAAGCTTTCTTT. Residues: CASSQEGMNTEAFF.

The gene calls are TRBV10-3 and TRBJ1-1; D may be TRBD1 (5 bases). Trimming shortened V by 3 bases and J by 6 bases, and 17 bases separated the two germline ends. The CDR3 spans 15 residues. The V gene's germline CDR1 is ENHRY and CDR2 SYGVKD. CDR3 loop: CAISDSSGRSSEAFF. CDR3 DNA sequence: TGTGCCATCAGTGATTCGTCAGGGCGGTCCTCTGAAGCTTTCTTT.

The chain has TRBV5-1 and TRBJ2-7; 7 bases fit TRBD1. Per the germline V gene, CDR1 is SGHRS and CDR2 is YFSETQ. V was pared by 4 bases and J by 6 bases, with 13 bases of the junction left unmatched. The CDR3 covers 15 residues. In DNA, the CDR3 is TGCGCCAGCAGCATACCTCGGGACAGTCTCCCCGAGCAGTACTTC. This gives the protein CASSIPRDSLPEQYF. Full variable domain (missing parts from reference TRBV5-1 and TRBJ2-7): KAGVTQTPRYLIKTRGQQVTLSCSPISGHRSVSWYQQTPGQGLQFLFEYFSETQRNKGNFPGRFSGRQFSNSRSEMNVSTLELGDSALYLCASSIPRDSLPEQYFGPGTRLTVT.

The chain has TRBV27 and TRBJ1-2; tentative D call: TRBD1 (5 bases). CDR1 and CDR2 (germline): MNHEY, SMNVEV (reference sequence). V lost 6 bases, J lost 4 bases, and 9 bases lay in between. This CDR3 comprises 12 residues. The DNA for the CDR3 is TGTGCCAGCAGAGGGGACTCCTATGGCTACACCTTC. Encoded protein: CASRGDSYGYTF.

This rearrangement joins TRBV6-6 to TRBJ1-2; no definite D call. The V and J ends lost 8 bases and 2 bases respectively, with 12 bases between them. The germline V gene has CDR1 MNHNY and CDR2 SVGAGI (reference sequence). CDR3 length equals 13 residues. CDR3 coding DNA: TGTGCCAGCGGTGAGGCTATGAACTATGGCTACACCTTC. Its protein is CASGEAMNYGYTF.

The V call is TRBV15, the J call TRBJ1-2; TRBD1 matches 8 bases. The length of the CDR3 is 17 residues. J lost 8 bases, V lost 0 bases, and 14 bases had no gene match. Per germline, CDR1 LNHNV and CDR2 YYDKDF (reference sequence). The CDR3 spells CATSRDLNPGQAKGYTF. CDR3 sequence (DNA): TGTGCCACCAGCAGAGATCTCAATCCGGGACAGGCTAAAGGCTACACCTTC. Full variable domain (rest looked up from reference TRBV15 and TRBJ1-2): DAMVIQNPRYQVTQFGKPVTLSCSQTLNHNVMYWYQQKSSQAPKLLFHYYDKDFNNEADTPDNFQSRRPNTSFCFLDIRSPGLGDTAMYLCATSRDLNPGQAKGYTFGSGTRLTVV.

V is TRBV7-3 and J is TRBJ2-3; 7 bases line up with TRBD1. The CDR3 loop spans 16 amino acids. After removal of 5 bases from V and 0 bases from J, the junction contained 8 bases not matched to a gene. Germline V gene data show CDR1 as SGHTA and CDR2 as FQGTGA. The CDR3 spells CASSRQGPLSTDTQYF. DNA for the CDR3: TGTGCCAGCAGCCGACAGGGCCCTCTAAGCACAGATACGCAGTATTTT.

The chain recombines TRBV6-2 or TRBV6-3 with TRBJ2-7; TRBD1 agrees at 9 bases. V trimming: 4 bases; J trimming: 5 bases; junction bases outside the gene matches: 6. Germline V CDR1 and CDR2: MNHEY, SVGEGT. The CDR3 runs 14 residues. CDR3 bases: TGTGCCAGCAGTTCGGGACAGGGTTTTCACGAGCAGTACTTC. Its protein product is CASSSGQGFHEQYF.

This rearrangement joins TRBV7-2 to TRBJ2-5, with TRBD2 identical over 9 bases. The junction had 5 bases not matched to a gene; V was cut back by 1 base and J by 5 bases. Germline assignment: CDR1 SGHTA and CDR2 FQGNSA. The CDR3 sequence is 15 residues long. The CDR3 nucleotides read TGTGCCAGCAGCTTAGTCGGCGGGGGGGCTGAGACCCAGTACTTC. It encodes CASSLVGGGAETQYF.

V gene TRBV5-1 combines with J gene TRBJ1-1, with 10 bases lining up with TRBD1. The CDR3 is made up of 16 amino acids. J lost 5 bases, V lost 4 bases, and 11 bases had no gene match. In germline, CDR1 is SGHRS, CDR2 YFSETQ. The CDR3 region is CASSHSGTGANTEAFF. The CDR3 DNA reads as TGCGCCAGCAGCCATTCCGGGACAGGGGCCAATACTGAAGCTTTCTTT. Variable domain in full (rest from reference TRBV5-1 and TRBJ1-1): KAGVTQTPRYLIKTRGQQVTLSCSPISGHRSVSWYQQTPGQGLQFLFEYFSETQRNKGNFPGRFSGRQFSNSRSEMNVSTLELGDSALYLCASSHSGTGANTEAFFGQGTRLTVV.

V is TRBV7-2 and J is TRBJ1-2; TRBD1 might be the D (5 bases). Germline V gene data show CDR1 as SGHTA and CDR2 as FQGNSA. There are 17 residues in the CDR3. V lost 4 bases and J 2 bases, leaving 20 bases between the germline ends. DNA of the CDR3: TGTGCCAGCAGCTCTCCGGGACTGAGGGATTTAAACTATGGCTACACCTTC. Translating it yields CASSSPGLRDLNYGYTF.

This chain links TRBV7-2 with TRBJ2-2; TRBD2 matches 11 bases. The CDR3 length is 17 residues. The germline gives CDR1 SGHTA, CDR2 FQGNSA. The V segment lost 7 bases and the J segment 5 bases; nucleotides outside the gene matches: 12. CDR3 region: CASTHRLAGKGTGELFF. CDR3 coding DNA: TGTGCCAGCACTCACCGACTAGCGGGGAAGGGGACCGGGGAGCTGTTTTTT.

This rearrangement joins TRBV2 to TRBJ1-4; weak D call: TRBD1 (6 bases). Germline CDR1 is SNHLY and CDR2 is FYNNEI. The CDR3 is 15 residues long. Trimming took off 1 base at V and 1 base at J, with 7 bases between the two ends. This CDR3 reads CASSEGRGTNEKLFF. DNA of the CDR3: TGTGCCAGCAGTGAAGGCAGGGGAACTAATGAAAAACTGTTTTTT.

The chain recombines TRBV19 with TRBJ1-1; 7 bases match TRBD1. Germline V CDR1 and CDR2: LNHDA, SQIVND (reference sequence). With V trimmed by 5 bases and J by 5 bases, 11 bases remained unmatched. This CDR3 spans 15 amino acids. The CDR3 sequence is CASSPINRGETEAFF. For the CDR3, the DNA is TGTGCCAGTAGTCCAATCAACAGGGGAGAAACTGAAGCTTTCTTT. The whole variable domain, filled in from reference TRBV19 and TRBJ1-1, reads DGGITQSPKYLFRKEGQNVTLSCEQNLNHDAMYWYRQDPGQGLRLIYYSQIVNDFQKGDIAEGYSVSREKKESFPLTVTSAQKNPTAFYLCASSPINRGETEAFFGQGTRLTVV.

This sequence joins TRBV5-8 and TRBJ1-5, with 7 bases that match TRBD1. Germline loops: CDR1 SGHTS, CDR2 YDEGEE. The CDR3 is 15 amino acids. The V and J ends lost 2 bases and 4 bases, in that order; junction bases with no gene match: 6. This chain's CDR3 is CASSLMGQQNQPQHF. DNA of the CDR3: TGTGCCAGCAGCTTAATGGGACAGCAAAATCAGCCCCAGCATTTT.